Sequencing of this TCR beta chain was carried out in a study of cytomegalovirus exposure and HLA in healthy donors (dated by TCRdb to about 2017). With regard to the full study: In an earlier analysis of under 600 of the donors, about 260 Gb of sequence data and 90 million to 120 million unique TCR beta sequences from 150 million to 200 million T cells were reported. The number of donors typed differed by locus, with 629-630 for A, B, C, DRB1 and DQB1, more than 500 for DQA1, under 610 for DPA1, and under 490 for DPB1. In the later analysis, no new phenotypic data were used to find candidate immune exposures; instead, reliance was placed on TCR beta sequences and their occurrence across donors. Every repertoire in the discovery cohort had been generated on one and the same sequencing platform. In an earlier analysis of about 590 of the donors, high-throughput TCR beta sequencing was used to judge whether each TCR beta V gene segment behaved as functional or pseudogenic. Donor age, sex, ethnicity and CMV serostatus were collected together with the repertoire data. The study aimed to test whether signatures of past pathogen exposure could be identified by cataloging public T cell receptors. A later genetic analysis took genome-wide SNP genotypes for about three fifths of the 666 donors and used that subset as a discovery cohort. To predict cytomegalovirus infection status, the study combined high-throughput TCR immunosequencing, statistical association of individual TCRs with disease status, and machine learning. Among the roughly 400 genotyped donors, more than 70% belonged to the genetic ancestry cluster associated with self-reported Caucasian donors. Because of strong linkage in the cohort, four to six DR-DQ haplotypes were treated as single units for association and clustering. Besides the first cohort of about 730 subjects, a separate validation cohort made up of 120 different subjects was used. Class I and class II HLA loci were covered by the typing at four-digit resolution. A later analysis re-examined previously published TCR beta repertoires from roughly 720 donors and added high-resolution HLA genotyping to investigate patterns of TCR occurrence. An early release covering about 600 HLA-typed donors comprised approximately 290 gigabases of sequencing data and about 90 million unique TCR sequences. On average, approximately 250,000 unique TCR beta nucleotide sequences were sequenced per donor among a few hundred genotyped donors of the cohort, with roughly 20% of those sequences being non-productive. The study used immunosequencing to profile the T cell repertoires of around 600 subjects and linked those repertoires to cytomegalovirus serostatus. General conclusions and limits of the study: The study listed 164 TCR beta chains as associated with cytomegalovirus. When HLA alleles, especially DR and DQ, strongly co-occurred, attributing TCR associations to individual alleles was difficult. A further reported finding was that TCR beta sequences accurately predicted the HLA-A and HLA-B alleles for most subjects in the first cohort. A later analysis associated approximately 17,000 TCR beta sequences with specific HLA alleles at a false discovery rate of 0.05. A few of the identified cytomegalovirus-associated TCR beta chains were confirmed in vitro to be specific for cytomegalovirus antigens. The presence/absence analyses assumed that sequencing depth was roughly uniform across donors, and that assumption may not be true. While some public TCRs were present in many individuals, most TCR sequences turned up only very rarely across donors. In an earlier analysis of under 600 of the donors, most TCR beta V segments were observed in productive rearrangements about 90% or about 30% of the time, broadly matching IMGT annotations. Most CMV-associated TCR beta chains appeared to be HLA-restricted in a later analysis, and the HLA associations seemed to be driven largely by CMV exposure. The only immune exposure information available for the cohort was CMV serostatus. In a later genetic analysis, a missense DCLRE1C variant was associated with V-gene and J-gene trimming of TCR beta chains, and the association was replicated in an independent cohort. Correlated functional status among segregating V segments might reflect linkage disequilibrium, but an unknown experimental factor could not be ruled out. A cluster of highly shared sequence variants was judged likely to represent a technical artifact of the sequencing pipeline. Because HLA typing was unavailable for some donors at each locus, only the typed subset was used in association tests. Because counts were too low, about 15 rarely observed V segments, including chromosome 9 orphons, were left out of the earlier analysis of roughly 600 of the donors. In both the original and validation cohorts, the classifier was reported to diagnose cytomegalovirus status with high specificity and sensitivity. The authors suggested that the approach could potentially be generalized to other disease states and immunological phenotypes. According to a later genetic analysis, donors in an Asian-associated ancestry cluster had fewer N-insertions in productive TCRs than the approximately 630-donor mean. In a later analysis, TCR association rates were found to vary across HLA loci, with the most associated TCRs seen for DRB1 alleles and the fewest for HLA-C alleles. In this cohort, only TCR beta chains were sequenced, and detectable features were limited by the absence of alpha or paired-chain data. In a later analysis, HLA-associated TCR beta chains showed more clonal expansion and lower generation probabilities than non-associated chains that were equally common. In a later analysis, several top co-occurrence clusters were reported to appear linked to parvovirus B19, influenza, CMV and Epstein-Barr virus.

The library was built by means of the immunoSEQ multiplex PCR assay. For the multiplex PCR, a mixture combining 60 forward primers for TCR Vbeta segments and 13 reverse primers for TCR Jbeta segments was used. A multiplex PCR assay on genomic DNA amplified the CDR3 region of rearranged TCR beta genes. On the Illumina HiSeq System, the amplified TCR beta libraries were sequenced as 87-base-pair reads. On the study's bioinformatics: A later analysis counted tens of millions of unique TCR beta chains across the approximately 700 repertoires, and some 11 million of these chains were shared by at least two donors. Raw reads were error-corrected and collapsed into unique sequences with a nearest-neighbor algorithm that merged closely related sequences to remove PCR and sequencing errors. V, D and J gene segments were assigned by aligning CDR3 sequences to IMGT reference sequences. For a sequence to be retained, a match of at least six nucleotides to both a V gene segment and a J gene segment was required. Rearrangements were called productive when the CDR3 lacked stop codons and stayed in frame with V and J; all others were non-productive. CDR3 was defined according to IMGT convention as the region running from the second conserved V-encoded cysteine to the conserved J-encoded phenylalanine. In an earlier analysis of roughly 610 of the donors, sequences lacking an unambiguous match to a single V gene segment were excluded. In an earlier analysis of a few hundred of the donors, V segments were called functional above 56.7% productive rearrangements and were called segregating when the between-donor standard deviation exceeded 5%. A statistical classification framework was built for diagnosing cytomegalovirus status from the catalog of TCR beta chain sequences. In a later analysis, V and J genes were assigned by comparing TCR nucleotide sequences against IMGT/GENE-DB human TR gene sequences. In a later analysis, CDR3 sequences and most-parsimonious VDJ recombination scenarios were assigned using the TCRdist pipeline. A later analysis defined each TCR beta chain by its CDR3 amino acid sequence plus V-gene family, and excluded reads lacking a unique V-gene family. In a later analysis, around 650 highly shared, low-generation-probability nucleotide sequences were removed to address suspected cross-contamination and a sequencing artifact. For each public chain, a later analysis derived a clonal expansion index from normalized ranks of inferred template counts within each repertoire. Generation probabilities in a later analysis came from a VDJ recombination model fitted to out-of-frame rearrangements, and those results were checked against IGoR. In a later analysis, TCR-TCR, TCR-HLA and TCR-CMV co-occurrence was scored with hypergeometric tests, and a repertoire-size bias correction was applied to TCR pairs. To estimate false discovery rates, a later analysis permuted the HLA or CMV assignments 20 times. In a later analysis, co-occurring TCRs were grouped using DBSCAN, with TCRdist sequence similarity added in when clustering inside HLA-allele-positive subsets. Repertoires with fewer than 30,000 or more than 120,000 public chains, plus five repertoires with anomalous nucleotide sharing, were excluded from co-occurrence clustering. TCRdb mirrors the immuneACCESS table, restricted to in-frame sequences. Some clones are absent from its copies; in checked studies, under half trace to an unresolved V gene, and the reason for the others is unknown. The D gene and trimming were derived from the DNA, and the V and J assignments and clone size from that table. In this sample the table shows approximately 170,000 clones, approximately 71% of which occur a single time. The ten largest clones represent around 1.5% of the sample.

In total, just over 650 healthy bone marrow donors made up the cohort. All cohort members were sampled while nominally healthy, although unrecorded immune exposures were likely present. The donor tested CMV seronegative, placing the donor among the roughly 340 seronegative members of the cohort. Each donor provided a peripheral blood sample, and peripheral blood mononuclear cells were used for TCR beta sequencing. The Qiagen DNeasy Blood Extraction Kit was used to extract genomic DNA from the blood cell samples. With respect to this clone: Its antigen has not been determined. No clone much larger than this one lies a single base away; base qualities are absent.

The receptor comes from a girl aged 5-17 years in good health and CMV-seronegative. The sequencing sample was made of PBMCs.

The bases read TGTGCCAGCAGTTTAGATGCGGGGGTAGGCGGCTACACCTTC. This gives the protein CASSLDAGVGGYTF. Recombination connected TRBV27 to TRBJ1-2, with a tentative D gene TRBD1 over 5 matching bases. The CDR3 spans 14 residues, from the cysteine through the phenylalanine. Of all the DNA, just the CDR3 is kept, 42 bases in frame from base 1. The germline V gene (reference sequence) supplies CDR1 MNHEY and CDR2 SMNVEV. A distance of 15 bases separates the germline ends of V and J, which lose 2 bases and 8 bases respectively.